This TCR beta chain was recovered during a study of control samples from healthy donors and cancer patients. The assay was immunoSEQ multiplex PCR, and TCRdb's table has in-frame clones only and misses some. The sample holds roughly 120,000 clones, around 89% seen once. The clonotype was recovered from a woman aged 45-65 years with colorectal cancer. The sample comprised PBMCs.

The CDR3: CASSLALAGGAGRRETQYF. Written as DNA, the CDR3 is TGTGCCAGCAGCTTAGCACTAGCGGGGGGAGCGGGACGGCGGGAGACCCAGTACTTC. The rearrangement uses TRBV7-8 and TRBJ2-5, with 12 bases aligning to TRBD2. This CDR3 spans 19 amino acids. The J segment lost 5 bases and the V segment lost 0 bases, leaving 13 bases of the junction unmatched. The germline CDR1 and CDR2 sequences are SGHVS and FQNEAQ. Combining the CDR3 with reference TRBV7-8 and TRBJ2-5 gives the whole variable domain GAGVSQSPRYKVAKRGQDVALRCDPISGHVSLFWYQQALGQGPEFLTYFQNEAQLDKSGLPSDRFFAERPEGSVSTLKIQRTQQEDSAVYLCASSLALAGGAGRRETQYFGPGTRLLVL.